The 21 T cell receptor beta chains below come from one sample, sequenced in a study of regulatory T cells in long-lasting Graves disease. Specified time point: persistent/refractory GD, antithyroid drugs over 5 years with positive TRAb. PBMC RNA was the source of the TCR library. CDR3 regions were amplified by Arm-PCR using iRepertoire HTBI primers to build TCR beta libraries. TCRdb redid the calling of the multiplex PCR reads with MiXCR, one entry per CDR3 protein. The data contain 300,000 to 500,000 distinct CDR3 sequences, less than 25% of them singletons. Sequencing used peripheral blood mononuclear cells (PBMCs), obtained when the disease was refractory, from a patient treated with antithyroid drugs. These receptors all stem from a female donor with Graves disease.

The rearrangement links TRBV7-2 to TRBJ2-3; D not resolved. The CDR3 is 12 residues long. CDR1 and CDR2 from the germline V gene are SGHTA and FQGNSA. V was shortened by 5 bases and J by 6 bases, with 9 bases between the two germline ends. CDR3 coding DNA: TGTGCCAGCAGCCGGAAGCAGGATACGCAGTATTTT. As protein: CASSRKQDTQYF.

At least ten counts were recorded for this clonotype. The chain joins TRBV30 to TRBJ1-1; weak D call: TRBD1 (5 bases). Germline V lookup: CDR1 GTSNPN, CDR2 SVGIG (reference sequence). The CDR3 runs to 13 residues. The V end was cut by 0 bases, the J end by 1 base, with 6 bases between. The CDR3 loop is CAWSVTENTEAFF. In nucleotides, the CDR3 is TGTGCCTGGAGTGTGACAGAGAACACTGAAGCTTTCTTT.

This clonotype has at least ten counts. The CDR3 DNA reads as TGTGCCAGCAGTTTTGGATGGGAGACCCAGTACTTC. Its translation: CASSFGWETQYF. The V gene is TRBV12-3 or TRBV12-4, the J gene TRBJ2-5; D is ambiguous. The CDR3 totals 12 residues. V shed 3 bases and J shed 5 bases, with 7 bases lying between them.

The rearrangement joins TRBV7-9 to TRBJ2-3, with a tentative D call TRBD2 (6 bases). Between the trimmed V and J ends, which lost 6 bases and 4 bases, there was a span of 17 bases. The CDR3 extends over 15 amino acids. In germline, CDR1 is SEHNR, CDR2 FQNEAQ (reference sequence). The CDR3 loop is CASSPLTGTADTQYF. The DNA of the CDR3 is TGTGCCAGCAGTCCTCTAACCGGGACTGCAGATACGCAGTATTTT.

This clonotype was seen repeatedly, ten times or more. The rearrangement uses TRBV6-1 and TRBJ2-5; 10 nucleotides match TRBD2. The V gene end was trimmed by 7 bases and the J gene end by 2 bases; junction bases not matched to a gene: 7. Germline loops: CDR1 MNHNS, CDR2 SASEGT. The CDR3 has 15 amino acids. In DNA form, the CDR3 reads TGTGCCAGCACCCTGAGCGGGAGGGTACAAGAGACCCAGTACTTC. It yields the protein CASTLSGRVQETQYF.

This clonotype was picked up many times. For the CDR3, the DNA is TGTGCCAGCGCAACCGGGGCTCCTACCTACGAGCAGTACTTC. Its translation: CASATGAPTYEQYF. V gene TRBV2 combines with J gene TRBJ2-7; D tentatively fits TRBD1 or TRBD2 (5 bases each). V lost 8 bases, J lost 2 bases, and 16 bases lay in between. CDR1 SNHLY and CDR2 FYNNEI come from the germline V gene. The CDR3 loop spans 14 amino acids.

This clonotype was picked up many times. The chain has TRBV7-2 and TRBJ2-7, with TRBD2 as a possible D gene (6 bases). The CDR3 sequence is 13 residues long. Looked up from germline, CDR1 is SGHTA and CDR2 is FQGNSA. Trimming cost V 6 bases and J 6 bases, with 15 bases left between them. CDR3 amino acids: CASSLWERAEQYF. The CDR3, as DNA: TGTGCCAGCAGTCTCTGGGAGCGGGCCGAGCAGTACTTC.

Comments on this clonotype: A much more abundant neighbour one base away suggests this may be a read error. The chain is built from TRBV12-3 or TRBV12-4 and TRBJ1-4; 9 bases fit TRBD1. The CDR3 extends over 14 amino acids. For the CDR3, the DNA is TGTGCCGGCAGGGGACAGGGCTTTAATGAAAAACTGTTTTTT. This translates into CAGRGQGFNEKLFF.

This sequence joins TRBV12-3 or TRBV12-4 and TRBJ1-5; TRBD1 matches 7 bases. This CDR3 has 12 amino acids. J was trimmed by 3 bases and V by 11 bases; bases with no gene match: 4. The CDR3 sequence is CASTGFNQPQHF. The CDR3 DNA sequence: TGTGCCTCGACAGGGTTCAATCAGCCCCAGCATTTT.

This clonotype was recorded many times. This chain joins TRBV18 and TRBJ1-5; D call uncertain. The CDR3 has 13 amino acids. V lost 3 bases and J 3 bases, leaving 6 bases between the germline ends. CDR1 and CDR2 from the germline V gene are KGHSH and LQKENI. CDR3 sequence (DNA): TGTGCCAGCTCACCGGACTTCAATCAGCCCCAGCATTTT. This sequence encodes CASSPDFNQPQHF.

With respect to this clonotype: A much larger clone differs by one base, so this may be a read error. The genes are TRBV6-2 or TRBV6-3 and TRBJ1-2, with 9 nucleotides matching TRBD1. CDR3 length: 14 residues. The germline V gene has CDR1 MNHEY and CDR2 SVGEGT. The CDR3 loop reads CASKGDRANYSYTF. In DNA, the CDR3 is TGTGCCAGCAAGGGGGACAGGGCTAACTATAGCTACACCTTC.

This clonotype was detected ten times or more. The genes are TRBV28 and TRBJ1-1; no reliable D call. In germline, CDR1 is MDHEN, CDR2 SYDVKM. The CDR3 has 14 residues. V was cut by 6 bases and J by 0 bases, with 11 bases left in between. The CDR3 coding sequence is TGTGCCAGCAGGATTGTGGGGTTGAACACTGAAGCTTTCTTT. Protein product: CASRIVGLNTEAFF.

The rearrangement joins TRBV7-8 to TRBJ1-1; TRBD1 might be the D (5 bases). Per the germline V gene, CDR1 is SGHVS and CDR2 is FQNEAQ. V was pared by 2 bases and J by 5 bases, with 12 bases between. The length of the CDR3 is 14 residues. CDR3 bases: TGTGCCAGCAGCTTAATCCGGGGCTGGACTGAAGCTTTCTTT. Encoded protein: CASSLIRGWTEAFF.

The CDR3 reads CASSLRDRGIDEQFF. The CDR3 DNA is TGTGCCAGCAGTCTTCGGGACAGGGGTATCGATGAGCAGTTCTTC. The chain employs TRBV6-2 or TRBV6-3 and TRBJ2-1; 10 nucleotides agree with TRBD1. The V gene end was trimmed by 5 bases and the J gene end by 8 bases; junction bases not matched to a gene: 9. The CDR3 consists of 15 residues. Germline loops: CDR1 MNHEY, CDR2 SVGEGT.

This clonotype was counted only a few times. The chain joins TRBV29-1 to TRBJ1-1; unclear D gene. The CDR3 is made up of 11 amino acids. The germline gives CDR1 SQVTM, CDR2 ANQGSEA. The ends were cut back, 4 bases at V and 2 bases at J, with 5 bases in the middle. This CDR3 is CSVGDNTEAFF. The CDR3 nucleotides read TGCAGCGTTGGGGATAACACTGAAGCTTTCTTT.

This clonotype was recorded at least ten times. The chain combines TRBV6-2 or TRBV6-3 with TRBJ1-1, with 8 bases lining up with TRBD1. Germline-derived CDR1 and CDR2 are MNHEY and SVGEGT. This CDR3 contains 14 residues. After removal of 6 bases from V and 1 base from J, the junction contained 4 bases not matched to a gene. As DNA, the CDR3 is TGTGCCAGCAGGTCAGGGGGCGCGAACACTGAAGCTTTCTTT. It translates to CASRSGGANTEAFF.

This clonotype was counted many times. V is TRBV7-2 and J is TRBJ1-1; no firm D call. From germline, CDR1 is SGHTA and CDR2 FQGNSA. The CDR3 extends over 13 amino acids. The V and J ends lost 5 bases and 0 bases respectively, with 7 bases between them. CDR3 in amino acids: CASSTTMNTEAFF. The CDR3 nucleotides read TGTGCCAGCAGCACTACCATGAACACTGAAGCTTTCTTT. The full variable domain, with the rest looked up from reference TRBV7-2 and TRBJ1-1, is GAGVSQSPSNKVTEKGKDVELRCDPISGHTALYWYRQSLGQGLEFLIYFQGNSAPDKSGLPSDRFSAERTGGSVSTLTIQRTQQEDSAVYLCASSTTMNTEAFFGQGTRLTVV.

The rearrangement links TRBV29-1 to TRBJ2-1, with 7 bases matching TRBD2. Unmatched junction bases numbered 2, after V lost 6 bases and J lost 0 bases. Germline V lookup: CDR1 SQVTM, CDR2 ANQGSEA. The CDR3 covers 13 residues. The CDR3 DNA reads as TGCAGCGTGATAGCGGGCTCCTACAATGAGCAGTTCTTC. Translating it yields CSVIAGSYNEQFF.

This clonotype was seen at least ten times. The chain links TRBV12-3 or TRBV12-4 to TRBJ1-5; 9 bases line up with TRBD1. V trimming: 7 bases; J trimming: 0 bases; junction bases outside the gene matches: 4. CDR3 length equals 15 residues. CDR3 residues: CASTWGQGSNQPQHF. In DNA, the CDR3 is TGTGCCAGCACCTGGGGACAGGGTAGCAATCAGCCCCAGCATTTT.

The CDR3 spells CASSIPSRGNQPQHF. CDR3 bases: TGTGCCAGTAGTATCCCCAGCAGGGGGAATCAGCCCCAGCATTTT. The chain recombines TRBV19 with TRBJ1-5; 7 positions match TRBD1. V shed 3 bases, J shed 4 bases, and the junction held 6 bases outside the gene matches. CDR1 and CDR2 from the germline V gene are LNHDA and SQIVND (reference sequence). The CDR3 extends over 15 amino acids. The full variable domain, completed using reference TRBV19 and TRBJ1-5, is DGGITQSPKYLFRKEGQNVTLSCEQNLNHDAMYWYRQDPGQGLRLIYYSQIVNDFQKGDIAEGYSVSREKKESFPLTVTSAQKNPTAFYLCASSIPSRGNQPQHFGDGTRLSIL.

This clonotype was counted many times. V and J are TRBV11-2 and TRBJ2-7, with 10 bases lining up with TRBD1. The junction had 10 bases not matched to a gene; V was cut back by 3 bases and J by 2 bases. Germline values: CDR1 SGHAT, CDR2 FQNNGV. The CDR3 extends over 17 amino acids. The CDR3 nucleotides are TGTGCCAGCAGCTTTGGGTTACCGGGACAGGGGACCTACGAGCAGTACTTC. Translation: CASSFGLPGQGTYEQYF.